This T cell receptor (beta chain) originates from a study of blood T cell repertoires in COVID-19. As for the study in general: Sites across the United States, Italy and Spain contributed samples from acute and convalescent COVID-19.

Original processing notes: Amplification of reference gene primers was used by the study to estimate nucleated cell counts. Sequencing used immunoSEQ multiplex PCR; TCRdb keeps in-frame clones, though not all of them. V and J calls plus clone size are reproduced from that table; the DNA served to infer D and trimming. The table records 160,000 or so clones, about 92% of them present only once. J gave up 5 bases and V 5 bases, and 8 bases lay outside the gene matches. The CDR3 is made up of 14 amino acids. Germline loops: CDR1 MDHEN, CDR2 SYDVKM. This clone was recorded only once. The origin of this receptor is a man in his sixties with active or convalescent COVID-19. The chain couples TRBV28 to TRBJ1-2; TRBD1 matches 7 bases. The sequenced sample was peripheral blood. Here the CDR3 DNA reads TGTGCCAGCAGTATAGACAGGGCTGGGTATGGCTACACCTTC. This gives the protein CASSIDRAGYGYTF.